What follows is one T cell receptor beta chain and its context. Antigen specificity is unknown. The data stem from a study of T cell clones after liver transplantation. At the level of the study: TCRbeta sequencing after a pre-transplant mixed lymphocyte reaction identified graft-donor-reactive clones, later tracked in post-transplant blood. Tolerance: complete withdrawal held at least one year, liver enzymes staying within twice normal. General study points: Donor-reactive sequences fell more than third party-reactive ones, suggesting partial deletion.

CDR1 and CDR2 (germline): MNHEY, SMNVEV (reference sequence). This CDR3 comprises 16 residues. The V end was cut by 5 bases, the J end by 4 bases, with 17 bases between. Profiling relied on immunoSEQ multiplex PCR, and the TCRdb table lists in-frame clones only, not all of them. The table has 16,000 or so clones, around 89% seen once; the top ten hold 10% to 15%. The starting material was CD8+ T cells from blood, obtained around 42 months after liver transplant. This TCR was sampled from a human patient who received a liver transplant. Some T cells may be supplied by the graft donor. The chain employs TRBV27 and TRBJ2-2, with D possibly TRBD2 on 6 matching bases. This CDR3 reads CASSTRGGMSTGELFF. Written as DNA, the CDR3 is TGTGCCAGCAGTACCCGCGGCGGGATGAGCACCGGGGAGCTGTTTTTT.